This T cell receptor (beta chain) stems from a study of blood T cell repertoires in COVID-19. For the study at large: COVID-19 samples collected from the United States, Italy and Spain covered acute and convalescent phases. PBMCs, B-cell-depleted T cells, or T cells were the source of the cDNA or gDNA that made up the material.

This CDR3 is built from 16 residues. V lost 3 bases and J lost 0, with 11 bases in between. Original processing notes: Estimation of nucleated cell counts was performed using reference gene primer amplification. Produced via immunoSEQ multiplex PCR; TCRdb's table is partial and in-frame only. Clonal size and the V and J genes are those of that table, whereas D and trimming came from the DNA. The table lists about 150,000 clones, 80% to 90% of them singletons. This TCR was sampled from a man aged 45-60 years who had recovered from COVID-19. Sequencing was carried out using peripheral blood. The V and J genes are TRBV23-1 and TRBJ1-4, with D tentatively TRBD1 (6 bases). TRBV23-1 is reported as an ORF; its role is uncertain. Here the CDR3 DNA reads TGCGCCAGCAGTCATCAGGACAGCGCAACTAATGAAAAACTGTTTTTT. Encoded protein: CASSHQDSATNEKLFF.